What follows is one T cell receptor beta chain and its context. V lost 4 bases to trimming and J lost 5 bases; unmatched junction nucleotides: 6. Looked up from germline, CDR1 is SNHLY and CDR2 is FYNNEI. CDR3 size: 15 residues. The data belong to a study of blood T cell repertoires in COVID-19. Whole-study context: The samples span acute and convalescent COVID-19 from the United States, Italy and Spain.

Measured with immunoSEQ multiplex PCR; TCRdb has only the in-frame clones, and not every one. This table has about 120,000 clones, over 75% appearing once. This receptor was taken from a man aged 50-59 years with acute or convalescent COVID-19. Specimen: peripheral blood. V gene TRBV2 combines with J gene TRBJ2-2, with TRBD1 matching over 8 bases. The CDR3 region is CASSVTGAGTGELFF. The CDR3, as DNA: TGTGCCAGCAGTGTGACAGGGGCGGGGACCGGGGAGCTGTTTTTT.